In its sample, the clone carrying this T cell receptor beta chain was seen a few times. These data are taken from a study of response to subunit inactivated influenza vaccine. CDR1 and CDR2 from the germline V gene are MDHEN and SYDVKM. V shed 2 bases and J shed 3 bases, with 7 bases lying between them. CDR3 size: 13 residues. TCRdb re-analysed the RT-PCR reads in MiXCR, keeping a single row per CDR3 protein. The repertoire holds hundreds of thousands of distinct CDR3 sequences, with approximately 10% as singletons. The same data also contributed to another study, on T cells expressing NK-cell markers. That work adds: For TCR beta, cDNA was produced by 5'RACE template switching with UMIs. In sorted CD3+CD56+NKG2C+, CD3+CD56+NKG2C- and CD3+CD56-NKG2C+ T cells, TCR beta repertoires were obtained.

The sequencing used PBMCs from blood, collected on the day of vaccination. V gene TRBV28 combines with J gene TRBJ2-5, with D tentatively TRBD1 (6 bases). This clonotype was sampled from a man aged 45-65 years who received an inactivated influenza vaccine. DNA of the CDR3: TGTGCCAGCAGTTTACCAGGGGAAGAGACCCAGTACTTC. Its protein product is CASSLPGEETQYF.